The rows below give T cell receptor beta chains drawn from one sample of a study of quantifying T cell responses using KT2 cells. TCRdb passed the UMI-ligation and nested PCR reads through MiXCR, listing each CDR3 protein once. The data hold 25,000 to 35,000 distinct CDR3 sequences, with 6% to 8% observed a single time. Material for sequencing was PBMCs spiked with cells of the T cell clone KT2. Receptors originate from a human donor. CDR3s include the opening cysteine and the closing phenylalanine or tryptophan. A D gene is named only where the DNA matches it firmly. The size entry is marked missing in some rows and otherwise reads once, few, many or a size class.

clone size: few; J gene: TRBJ1-1; V gene: TRBV2; D gene: -; CDR3 protein: CASRANRDRQAFF; CDR3 DNA: TGTGCCAGCAGGGCCAACAGGGATCGGCAAGCTTTCTTT
clone size: -; J gene: TRBJ1-1; V gene: TRBV5-4; D gene: TRBD1; CDR3 protein: CASSFGTGGNTEAFF; CDR3 DNA: TGTGCCAGCAGCTTTGGGACAGGGGGAAACACTGAAGCTTTCTTT
clone size: many; J gene: TRBJ1-1; V gene: TRBV10-3; D gene: TRBD1; CDR3 protein: CAISLTGEDTEAFF; CDR3 DNA: TGTGCCATCAGTCTGACAGGGGAGGACACTGAAGCTTTCTTT
clone size: many; J gene: TRBJ2-1; V gene: TRBV29-1; D gene: TRBD2; CDR3 protein: CSVELERGGFNEQFF; CDR3 DNA: TGCAGCGTTGAATTGGAGCGGGGGGGATTCAATGAGCAGTTCTTC
clone size: many; J gene: TRBJ2-3; V gene: TRBV19; D gene: TRBD2; CDR3 protein: CASSPASGSMTDTQYF; CDR3 DNA: TGTGCCAGTAGTCCTGCTAGCGGGAGTATGACAGATACGCAGTATTTT
clone size: -; J gene: TRBJ1-2; V gene: TRBV11-2; D gene: -; CDR3 protein: CASSLVNSPNYGYTF; CDR3 DNA: TGTGCCAGCAGCTTAGTAAACAGCCCTAACTATGGCTACACCTTC
clone size: many; J gene: TRBJ2-1; V gene: TRBV7-3; D gene: TRBD2; CDR3 protein: CASSSAGGHGNEQFF; CDR3 DNA: TGTGCCAGCAGCTCAGCGGGGGGGCATGGTAATGAGCAGTTCTTC
clone size: many; J gene: TRBJ2-7; V gene: TRBV12-3/TRBV12-4; D gene: -; CDR3 protein: CASMGTEQYF; CDR3 DNA: TGTGCCAGCATGGGAACCGAGCAGTACTTC
clone size: many; J gene: TRBJ1-3; V gene: TRBV3-1; D gene: -; CDR3 protein: CASSQFQGTGNTIYF; CDR3 DNA: TGTGCCAGCAGCCAATTTCAAGGGACTGGAAACACCATATATTTT
clone size: few; J gene: TRBJ2-3; V gene: TRBV3-1; D gene: -; CDR3 protein: CASSQGGTDTQYF; CDR3 DNA: TGTGCCAGCAGCCAAGGGGGAACAGATACGCAGTATTTT
clone size: many; J gene: TRBJ2-7; V gene: TRBV20-1; D gene: TRBD1; CDR3 protein: CSAPRAGGYEQYF; CDR3 DNA: TGCAGTGCTCCCCGGGCAGGGGGCTACGAGCAGTACTTC
clone size: -; J gene: TRBJ2-1; V gene: TRBV7-8; D gene: -; CDR3 protein: CASSLGADNEQFF; CDR3 DNA: TGTGCCAGCAGCTTAGGGGCGGACAATGAGCAGTTCTTC
clone size: -; J gene: TRBJ2-7; V gene: TRBV4-1; D gene: TRBD2; CDR3 protein: CASSPGLAGAGVYEQYF; CDR3 DNA: TGCGCCAGCAGCCCAGGACTAGCGGGAGCCGGAGTTTACGAGCAGTACTTC
clone size: few; J gene: TRBJ1-3; V gene: TRBV5-1; D gene: -; CDR3 protein: CASRAGPSSGNTIYF; CDR3 DNA: TGCGCCAGCCGGGCCGGGCCTAGCTCTGGAAACACCATATATTTT
clone size: few; J gene: TRBJ1-5; V gene: TRBV11-1; D gene: -; CDR3 protein: CASTRTGNQPQHF; CDR3 DNA: TGTGCCAGCACCCGGACCGGCAATCAGCCCCAGCATTTT
clone size: many; J gene: TRBJ1-4; V gene: TRBV6-6; D gene: -; CDR3 protein: CASSQQGSGTNEKLFF; CDR3 DNA: TGTGCCAGCAGTCAACAGGGTTCAGGAACTAATGAAAAACTGTTTTTT
clone size: -; J gene: TRBJ2-1; V gene: TRBV15; D gene: TRBD1; CDR3 protein: CATSPDRALDGNEQFF; CDR3 DNA: TGTGCCACCAGCCCCGACAGGGCCCTCGACGGCAATGAGCAGTTCTTC
clone size: medium-sized; J gene: TRBJ2-7; V gene: TRBV7-6; D gene: -; CDR3 protein: CASSLGDREQYF; CDR3 DNA: TGTGCCAGCAGCTTGGGGGACCGAGAGCAGTACTTC
clone size: -; J gene: TRBJ2-5; V gene: TRBV12-3/TRBV12-4; D gene: -; CDR3 protein: CASSYLETQYF; CDR3 DNA: TGTGCCAGCAGTTACCTAGAGACCCAGTACTTC
clone size: many; J gene: TRBJ1-1; V gene: TRBV20-1; D gene: -; CDR3 protein: CSARGGGVSEAFF; CDR3 DNA: TGCAGTGCTAGAGGGGGTGGGGTATCTGAAGCTTTCTTT
clone size: many; J gene: TRBJ1-2; V gene: TRBV7-3; D gene: -; CDR3 protein: CASSLGDTRSGYTF; CDR3 DNA: TGTGCCAGCAGCTTAGGGGACACCCGTTCTGGCTACACCTTC
clone size: -; J gene: TRBJ1-5; V gene: TRBV3-1; D gene: -; CDR3 protein: CASSQAGGPQHF; CDR3 DNA: TGTGCCAGCAGCCAGGCGGGTGGGCCCCAGCATTTT
clone size: many; J gene: TRBJ2-3; V gene: TRBV3-1; D gene: TRBD2; CDR3 protein: CASSQDLASGFTDTQYF; CDR3 DNA: TGTGCCAGCAGCCAAGATCTGGCTAGCGGCTTCACAGATACGCAGTATTTT
clone size: few; J gene: TRBJ1-1; V gene: TRBV18; D gene: TRBD1; CDR3 protein: CASSPSRQGLTEAFF; CDR3 DNA: TGTGCCAGCTCACCATCCCGACAGGGTTTAACTGAAGCTTTCTTT
clone size: few; J gene: TRBJ1-6; V gene: TRBV20-1; D gene: TRBD1; CDR3 protein: CSARGTGDSPLHF; CDR3 DNA: TGCAGTGCTAGAGGGACAGGGGATTCACCCCTCCACTTT
clone size: many; J gene: TRBJ1-2; V gene: TRBV29-1; D gene: -; CDR3 protein: CSVEEPGESGYTF; CDR3 DNA: TGCAGCGTTGAAGAGCCAGGGGAGTCTGGCTACACCTTC
clone size: many; J gene: TRBJ2-3; V gene: TRBV2; D gene: -; CDR3 protein: CASSGRGRSTDTQYF; CDR3 DNA: TGTGCCAGCAGTGGGAGGGGGAGAAGCACAGATACGCAGTATTTT
clone size: many; J gene: TRBJ1-1; V gene: TRBV20-1; D gene: -; CDR3 protein: CSATYRALGAFF; CDR3 DNA: TGCAGTGCTACCTACAGGGCCCTAGGGGCTTTCTTT
clone size: few; J gene: TRBJ2-2; V gene: TRBV20-1; D gene: -; CDR3 protein: CSARAERDTLSTGELFF; CDR3 DNA: TGCAGTGCTAGAGCCGAGAGGGACACCCTAAGCACCGGGGAGCTGTTTTTT
clone size: many; J gene: TRBJ1-2; V gene: TRBV7-3; D gene: -; CDR3 protein: CASSLSTAGGYTF; CDR3 DNA: TGTGCCAGCAGCTTAAGTACAGCGGGGGGCTACACCTTC
clone size: few; J gene: TRBJ2-7; V gene: TRBV12-3/TRBV12-4; D gene: -; CDR3 protein: CASSLEERPYEQYF; CDR3 DNA: TGTGCCAGCAGTTTAGAGGAAAGACCCTACGAGCAGTACTTC
clone size: many; J gene: TRBJ1-4; V gene: TRBV2; D gene: -; CDR3 protein: CASSRFYEKLFF; CDR3 DNA: TGTGCCAGCAGTCGGTTTTATGAAAAACTGTTTTTT
clone size: few; J gene: TRBJ1-5; V gene: TRBV6-1; D gene: -; CDR3 protein: CASSELWGQGSEPQHF; CDR3 DNA: TGTGCCAGCAGTGAACTTTGGGGTCAGGGAAGCGAGCCCCAGCATTTT
clone size: many; J gene: TRBJ1-2; V gene: TRBV4-1; D gene: TRBD1; CDR3 protein: CASSPGQGANYGYTF; CDR3 DNA: TGCGCCAGCAGCCCGGGACAGGGAGCGAACTATGGCTACACCTTC
clone size: -; J gene: TRBJ2-5; V gene: TRBV25-1; D gene: -; CDR3 protein: CASSESRYQETQYF; CDR3 DNA: TGTGCCAGCAGTGAATCTCGGTACCAAGAGACCCAGTACTTC
clone size: many; J gene: TRBJ1-1; V gene: TRBV27; D gene: -; CDR3 protein: CASRFRSNTEAFF; CDR3 DNA: TGTGCCAGCAGATTTCGTTCGAACACTGAAGCTTTCTTT
clone size: many; J gene: TRBJ1-1; V gene: TRBV29-1; D gene: -; CDR3 protein: CSVERGGTEAFF; CDR3 DNA: TGCAGCGTTGAGCGGGGCGGGACTGAAGCTTTCTTT
clone size: -; J gene: TRBJ2-3; V gene: TRBV7-2; D gene: -; CDR3 protein: CASSRASTDTQYF; CDR3 DNA: TGTGCCAGCAGCCGGGCGAGCACAGATACGCAGTATTTT
clone size: -; J gene: TRBJ2-6; V gene: TRBV6-5; D gene: -; CDR3 protein: CASRNNQRSGANVLTF; CDR3 DNA: TGTGCCAGCAGGAACAACCAGAGGTCTGGGGCCAACGTCCTGACTTTC
clone size: few; J gene: TRBJ1-1; V gene: TRBV7-8; D gene: TRBD1; CDR3 protein: CASSLGGPGQGAEAFF; CDR3 DNA: TGTGCCAGCAGCTTAGGGGGACCGGGACAGGGTGCTGAAGCTTTCTTT
clone size: many; J gene: TRBJ2-1; V gene: TRBV2; D gene: TRBD2; CDR3 protein: CASGTSGSIEQFF; CDR3 DNA: TGTGCCAGCGGGACTAGCGGGAGTATTGAGCAGTTCTTC
clone size: few; J gene: TRBJ2-1; V gene: TRBV4-2; D gene: TRBD2; CDR3 protein: CASSQDLASGYNEQFF; CDR3 DNA: TGTGCCAGCAGCCAAGATTTGGCTAGCGGGTACAATGAGCAGTTCTTC
clone size: -; J gene: TRBJ2-7; V gene: TRBV3-1; D gene: -; CDR3 protein: CASSQGHGEAREQYF; CDR3 DNA: TGTGCCAGCAGCCAAGGGCACGGGGAGGCTCGCGAGCAGTACTTC
clone size: few; J gene: TRBJ1-2; V gene: TRBV7-2; D gene: -; CDR3 protein: CASSLVFAQDYGYTF; CDR3 DNA: TGTGCCAGCAGCTTAGTATTCGCACAGGACTATGGCTACACCTTC
clone size: many; J gene: TRBJ2-2; V gene: TRBV19; D gene: -; CDR3 protein: CASRRRTDTGELFF; CDR3 DNA: TGTGCCAGTAGAAGAAGGACAGATACCGGGGAGCTGTTTTTT
clone size: -; J gene: TRBJ2-7; V gene: TRBV29-1; D gene: -; CDR3 protein: CSVEGRGGRGEQYF; CDR3 DNA: TGCAGCGTTGAGGGCAGGGGGGGCCGGGGCGAGCAGTACTTC
clone size: few; J gene: TRBJ2-1; V gene: TRBV7-9; D gene: TRBD2; CDR3 protein: CASSSSIAGGPFGEQFF; CDR3 DNA: TGTGCCAGCAGCTCATCAATAGCGGGGGGGCCGTTCGGTGAGCAGTTCTTC
clone size: few; J gene: TRBJ1-5; V gene: TRBV20-1; D gene: -; CDR3 protein: CSAHGVSNQPQHF; CDR3 DNA: TGCAGTGCTCATGGGGTTAGCAATCAGCCCCAGCATTTT